The 9 T cell receptor beta chains listed next were all sequenced from one sample in a study of OX40 agonist ivuxolimab in advanced cancers. Measured with immunoSEQ multiplex PCR; TCRdb has only the in-frame clones, and not every one. The sample has around 94,000 clones; roughly 89% are singletons. The sample here was CD4+ or CD8+ T cells sorted from blood, taken in a trial of the OX40 agonist ivuxolimab. These receptors were obtained from an adult with an advanced solid tumor such as melanoma, head and neck, liver or kidney cancer.

J is TRBJ2-1 and V is TRBV30; 12 positions agree with TRBD2. The CDR3 contains 15 residues. CDR1 is GTSNPN and CDR2 is SVGIG in the germline V gene (reference sequence). With 1 base clipped from V and 5 bases from J, the junction kept 3 bases outside the gene matches. CDR3 sequence (DNA): TGTGCCTGGAGTGAAGGACTAGCGGGGCACAATGAGCAGTTCTTC. Its protein is CAWSEGLAGHNEQFF.

The chain couples TRBV19 to TRBJ1-1, with 10 bases matching TRBD1. This CDR3 has 14 amino acids. V was pared by 5 bases and J by 6 bases, with 6 bases of the junction left unmatched. Germline CDR1 is LNHDA and CDR2 is SQIVND (reference sequence). In nucleotides, the CDR3 is TGTGCCAGTAGTCAGGGACAGGGGTTCCCTGAAGCTTTCTTT. It specifies CASSQGQGFPEAFF.

The chain joins TRBV5-1 to TRBJ2-3, with 9 bases matching TRBD2. This CDR3 contains 16 residues. In germline, CDR1 is SGHRS, CDR2 YFSETQ. J was trimmed by 1 base and V by 0 bases; bases with no gene match: 3. CDR3 nucleotides: TGCGCCAGCAGCTTGGGCGCTAGCGGGGGCACAGATACGCAGTATTTT. Translating it yields CASSLGASGGTDTQYF.

This chain joins TRBV28 and TRBJ2-7; tentatively, D is TRBD1 (6 bases). The CDR3 has 13 residues. CDR1 is MDHEN, CDR2 SYDVKM, per germline. V lost 5 bases and J 6 bases, leaving 14 bases between the germline ends. CDR3 bases: TGTGCCAGCAGTCAGCAGGGGTGGCGCGAGCAGTACTTC. Its translation: CASSQQGWREQYF.

The rearrangement links TRBV27 to TRBJ2-2; D is unclear. Germline V gene sequence: CDR1 MNHEY, CDR2 SMNVEV (reference sequence). The CDR3 loop spans 15 amino acids. V was pared by 3 bases and J by 3 bases, with 11 bases between. Written as DNA, the CDR3 is TGTGCCAGCAGTTTCAGGATATCTTACACCGGGGAGCTGTTTTTT. Protein sequence: CASSFRISYTGELFF.

The genes are TRBV21-1 and TRBJ2-5; the table's D gene call, TRBD1, was not cross checked with the DNA. TRBV21-1 is a known pseudogene. CDR3 size: 15 residues. The CDR3 reads CASVFGTVFSETQYF. Here the CDR3 DNA reads TGTGCCAGCGTCTTCGGGACAGTCTTTTCGGAGACCCAGTACTTC.

This sequence joins TRBV6-1 and TRBJ1-1; perhaps TRBD1 as D (5 bases). V lost 3 bases and J 4 bases, leaving 12 bases between the germline ends. The CDR3 totals 14 residues. Germline-derived CDR1 and CDR2 are MNHNS and SASEGT. CDR3 protein: CASSDFRVVTEAFF. DNA of the CDR3: TGTGCCAGCAGTGACTTCAGGGTGGTCACTGAAGCTTTCTTT.

V gene TRBV6-1 combines with J gene TRBJ2-1; possibly TRBD2 for D (6 bases). In germline, CDR1 is MNHNS, CDR2 SASEGT. Trimming removed 7 bases from V and 0 bases from J, with 10 bases in between. The CDR3 contains 14 residues. As DNA, the CDR3 is TGTGCCAGCACTAGCGAGAGCTCCTACAATGAGCAGTTCTTC. Amino acid sequence: CASTSESSYNEQFF.

The chain has TRBV19 and TRBJ2-7, with TRBD2 identical over 7 bases. The germline V gene has CDR1 LNHDA and CDR2 SQIVND (reference sequence). Germline trimming cut 3 bases from V and 2 bases from J; bases unmatched to any gene: 7. The length of the CDR3 is 15 residues. The CDR3 DNA reads as TGTGCCAGTAGTATCAGTGGGAGGGCCACCTACGAGCAGTACTTC. This codes for CASSISGRATYEQYF.